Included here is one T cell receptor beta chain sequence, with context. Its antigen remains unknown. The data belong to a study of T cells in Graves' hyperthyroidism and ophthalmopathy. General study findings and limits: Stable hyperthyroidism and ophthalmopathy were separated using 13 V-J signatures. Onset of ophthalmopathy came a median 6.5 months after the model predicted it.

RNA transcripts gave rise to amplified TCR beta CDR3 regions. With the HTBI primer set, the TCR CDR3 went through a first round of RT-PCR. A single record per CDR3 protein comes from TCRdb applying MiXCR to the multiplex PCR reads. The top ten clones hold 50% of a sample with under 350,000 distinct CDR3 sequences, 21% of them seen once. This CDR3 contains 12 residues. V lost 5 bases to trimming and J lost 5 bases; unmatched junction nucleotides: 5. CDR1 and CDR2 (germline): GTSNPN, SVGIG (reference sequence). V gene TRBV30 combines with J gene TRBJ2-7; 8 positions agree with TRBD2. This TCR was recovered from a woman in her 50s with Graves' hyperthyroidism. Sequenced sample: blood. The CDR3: CAWRGGIHEQYF. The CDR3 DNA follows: TGTGCCTGGCGGGGGGGTATCCACGAGCAGTACTTC.